This T cell receptor (beta chain) was captured by sequencing in a study of cytomegalovirus exposure and HLA in healthy donors. The CDR3 is 14 amino acids. The ends lost 9 bases at V and 11 bases at J; junction bases unmatched: 16. From germline, CDR1 is MNHEY and CDR2 SVGAGI. Study conclusions and caveats: One later analysis reportedly identified an Asian-associated ancestry cluster that showed fewer N-insertions than the approximately 710-donor mean. It was reported that TCR beta sequences correctly inferred the HLA-A and HLA-B alleles for most subjects.

PCR was performed using 60 Vbeta and 13 Jbeta primers. TCRdb keeps only in-frame clones here, not all; method: immunoSEQ multiplex PCR. The table has roughly 200,000 clones, over 70% seen once. About this clone: Its antigen is as yet unknown.

The chain links TRBV6-5 to TRBJ1-5; TRBD1 aligns across 7 bases. The sequencing sample was made of PBMCs. The clonotype was recovered from a male donor in good health and CMV-seronegative. CDR3: CASQPGQPDRAQHF. CDR3 bases: TGTGCCAGTCAACCGGGACAGCCTGATCGGGCCCAGCATTTT.